This TCR beta chain derives from a study of T cell repertoires in cytomegalovirus infection (dated by TCRdb to between 2018 and 2021). Background for the entire study: Because public TCR beta signatures pointed to carriage of CMV infection together with the matching HLA type, the HLA type of each donor mattered for the analysis. General findings and caveats noted by the study authors: The ex vivo response was dominated by HLA-C-restricted CMV-specific TCR beta clonotypes, which also provided the single most frequent clonotype in two of eight donors. In both this cohort and an independent cohort of 350 or so donors, the cumulative frequency of public TCR beta family members distinguished carriers of CMV infection plus the relevant HLA type.

Ten or more counts support this clonotype. This clone's antigen is unknown. No base qualities exist here, and no much larger clone lies one base off it. For sequencing, an Illumina HiSeq 1500 was employed. Through fastp at Q25 and MiXCR, TCRdb rebuilt clones from the public reads, retaining in-frame beta chains. Rows are combined by CDR3 protein, so each entry shows the most common genes and DNA. The sample yields about 260,000 distinct CDR3 sequences; about an eighth were counted once. The ten largest make up around 9% of the sample. The specimen sequenced was PBMCs. This receptor was taken from a human donor in good health (CMV status not recorded). Some clones in this sample may be carry-over from other donors' samples.

The CDR3 has the sequence CASSRGTLSNTGELFF. The DNA sequence is given as TGTGCCAGCAGTCGAGGGACACTCTCGAACACCGGGGAGCTGTTTTTT. The rearrangement joined TRBV12-3 or TRBV12-4 to TRBJ2-2; a tentative D call is TRBD1 (6 bases match). The CDR3, from cysteine to phenylalanine, totals 16 residues. Only the CDR3 part of the read is kept: 48 bases, read in frame from the first base. Trimming takes 5 bases from V and 0 bases from J, and the germline ends sit 13 bases apart.